This TCR beta chain was sequenced for a study of vaccination and CD4 T cells after COVID-19 (dated by TCRdb to between 2021 and 2024). In terms of the full investigation: SARS-CoV-2 positivity had been established in the convalescent patients by nasal swab PCR, and mild disease was recorded in several of these patients and severe disease in one. The convalescent cohort included six males and four females, with two Hispanic individuals, seven Caucasians, two Asians and one multiracial person. Participants got two doses of the Pfizer-BioNTech BNT162b2 vaccine (n=8) or two doses of the Moderna mRNA-1273 vaccine (n=2). Post-COVID blood samples were collected from convalescent patients a median of roughly 100 days after diagnosis, with a range of roughly 30 to 170 days. Post-vaccine blood samples were obtained a median of around 74 days after the second vaccine dose, with a range of about 12 to 241 days. For three convalescent patients, samples were collected at an early post-vaccination timepoint (day 14) as well as at a late post-vaccination timepoint (days 161 to 241). Culture stimuli were overlapping spike peptide pools from SARS-CoV-2 and from the common cold coronaviruses HCoV-NL63, HCoV-OC43 and HCoV-229E. As controls, cultures received a CEFX viral epitope pool (the positive control), an HIV-1 Nef peptide pool (the negative control), or no peptide at all. In nine to eleven COVID-19 convalescent patients and 4 infection-naive healthy vaccine recipients, researchers compared the spike-specific CD4+ TCR repertoire from before mRNA vaccination with the repertoire from after. What the authors observed across the whole study: In convalescent patients, a median around 90% of post-vaccine SARS-CoV-2-reactive clones were detected only after vaccination, suggesting vaccine-specific priming. Only a relatively small number of convalescent patients were included in the study, and early timepoints following natural infection were not analyzed. Of the vaccine-specific clones in convalescent patients, 304 of 307, or nearly all, reacted only to SARS-CoV-2 spike and did not cross-react with common cold coronaviruses. Although the median number of SARS-CoV-2-reactive clonotypes went up from roughly 19 after infection to 38 after vaccination, the increase was not significant.

The label giving this sample's time point can be read as: late sampling 161 to 241 days after vaccination in a few convalescent patients. The label giving this sample's treatment or condition can be read as: approximately 11-day PBMC culture with coronavirus spike peptide pools or control peptides (ViraFEST assay). The ViraFEST assay was used in the study, in which antigen-specific T cells were expanded with peptide pools and expanded clonotypes were subsequently identified by TCR sequencing. The positive SARS-CoV-2 PCR tests of the convalescent patients were dated from March to December 2020, before the Alpha, Beta and Delta variants emerged in the United States. Over 1.5 million PBMCs per well were cultured in IMDM with approximately 5.5% human AB serum and around 10 IU/ml IL-2, plus 10 ug/ml peptide pools. On days 3 and 7, half of the culture medium was replaced with fresh IL-2-containing medium. CD4+ T cells were isolated after about 10 days of culture through negative selection using the EasySep CD4+ T cell isolation kit. Ficoll-Paque Plus gradient centrifugation was used to isolate PBMCs from whole blood, and the isolated PBMCs were then either used fresh or cryopreserved at -140C. Triplicate wells were generally used for each culture condition.

Remarks on this clonotype: There is no known antigen for this receptor. Per-base quality was not reported, and no clone a single base away is much larger than it.

Ends trimmed: V by 4 bases, J by 4 bases; bases unmatched to a gene: 6. The CDR3 sequence holds 15 residues, the cysteine and phenylalanine included. Only the CDR3 DNA stays, 45 bases, in frame from base 1. The germline V gene (reference sequence) specifies SEHNR as CDR1 and FQNEAQ as CDR2. Library method: PCR. At the Johns Hopkins FTIC core, DNA from the cultured CD4+ T cells underwent TCR sequencing with the Oncomine TCR Beta short-read assay. The QIAamp micro DNA kit was used to extract genomic DNA from the cultured CD4+ T cells. Oncomine TCR Beta libraries from cultured CD4+ T cells were pooled with unique dual indexes and sequenced on an Illumina iSeq 100. The paper's data handling went like this. Non-productive sequences were removed, and CDR3s that did not start with C, did not end with F or W, or were shorter than 7 amino acids were discarded. The MANAFEST web application was used to identify antigen-specific clonotypes by comparing peptide-stimulated wells against reference wells and other culture wells. An FDR below 0.05, an odds ratio above 5, and a productive frequency above 0.1% in at least two of three replicate wells were required for clones to be considered positive. A clonotype was classed as cross-reactive if the clonotype showed significant expansion both in SARS-CoV-2 spike wells and in at least one common cold coronavirus spike condition. Levenshtein distances (stringdist) and unrooted phylogenetic trees (ape) in R version 3.6.1 were used to assess CDR3 homology. The raw public data were reprocessed by TCRdb itself: fastp quality trimming at Q25, MiXCR clonotype calling, in-frame beta chains only. Each record represents a unique CDR3 protein, reported with the most common genes and DNA among its rows. What appears here as the V and J calls and clone size reflects TCRdb's work, not the paper's. In this sample the table shows about 18,000 distinct CDR3 sequences, roughly 56% of which occur a single time. Jointly, the top ten make up around 20% of the sample.

The chain is encoded by TRBV7-9 joined to TRBJ2-5; TRBD1 aligns with 10 central bases. This sequence originates from a human donor who had recovered from COVID-19. The specimen comprised CD4+ T cells from blood, cultured in vitro, sampled about 7 months after SARS-CoV-2 vaccination. For the CDR3, the sequence is CASSSQTGGRETQYF. The sequence in DNA is TGTGCCAGCAGCTCTCAGACAGGGGGCCGAGAGACCCAGTACTTC.